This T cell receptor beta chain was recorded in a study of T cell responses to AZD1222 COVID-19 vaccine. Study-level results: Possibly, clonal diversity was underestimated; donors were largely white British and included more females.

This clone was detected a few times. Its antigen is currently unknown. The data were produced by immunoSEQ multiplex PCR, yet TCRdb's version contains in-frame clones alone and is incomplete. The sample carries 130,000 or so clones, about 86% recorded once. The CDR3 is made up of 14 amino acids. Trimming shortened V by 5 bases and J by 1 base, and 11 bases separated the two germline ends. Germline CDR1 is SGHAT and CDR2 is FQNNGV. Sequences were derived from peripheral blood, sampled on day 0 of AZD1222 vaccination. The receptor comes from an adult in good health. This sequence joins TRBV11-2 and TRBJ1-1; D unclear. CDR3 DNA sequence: TGTGCCAGCAGCCCGCAAACGCGGAACACTGAAGCTTTCTTT. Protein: CASSPQTRNTEAFF.